This T cell receptor (beta chain) comes out of a study of cytotoxic CD8 clonotypes in ibrutinib-treated CLL. The intended depth for sequencing was 1 in 200,000 to 1 in 1 million T cells. Repertoires were generated with immunoSEQ multiplex PCR, while TCRdb's copy carries only in-frame clones and drops some. The sample contains 250,000 to 350,000 clones, roughly 76% of which appear only once. With regard to this clone: Antigen unknown.

This CDR3 is built from 15 residues. Germline-derived CDR1 and CDR2 are KGHSH and LQKENI. The V gene end was trimmed by 8 bases and the J gene end by 2 bases; junction bases not matched to a gene: 9. Study-wide points: Sampling schedules were unmatched across sustained-remission and progressing patients.

The receptor's source is a human donor with chronic lymphocytic leukemia. The material sequenced was PBMCs, taken at disease progression, from a patient treated with ibrutinib. The chain is built from TRBV18 and TRBJ1-5, with 7 bases aligning to TRBD1. CDR3 sequence: CASRETGYGNQPQHF. Written as DNA, the CDR3 is TGTGCCAGCAGAGAGACAGGGTATGGCAATCAGCCCCAGCATTTT.